These 24 T cell receptor beta chains were sequenced from one sample in a study of T cells in women clearing cervical HPV infection. Method: immunoSEQ multiplex PCR; TCRdb's copy keeps in-frame clones and lacks some. The sample totals 45,000 to 55,000 clones. Sample: blood buffy coat. The receptors stem from a woman aged 18-70 years with a cervical HPV16 infection that either progressed to CIN3+ or cleared (not recorded which).

Partial CDR3 DNA: TGCGCCAGCAGCTTGCCCGGGACAGGGGCCACAGATACG. It translates to CASSLPGTGATDT. The whole CDR3 protein reads CASSLPGTGATDTQYF. V is TRBV5-1 and J is TRBJ2-3; 10 nucleotides align to TRBD1. The read terminates 3 residues before the CDR3 end, so the remaining end is supplied by the germline J gene. Per germline, CDR1 SGHRS and CDR2 YFSETQ. The CDR3 extends over 16 amino acids. Trimming removed 1 base from V and 2 bases from J; junction bases left unmatched: 4.

About this clone itself: The missing CDR3 end, 3 residues past where the read stops, is filled in from the germline J gene. The chain recombines TRBV28 with TRBJ2-4; maybe TRBD2 (6 bases). The CDR3 is 14 amino acids. Germline CDR1 reads MDHEN; CDR2 reads SYDVKM. Between the trimmed V and J ends, which lost 2 bases and 1 base, there was a span of 6 bases. The CDR3 reads CASSLGGAKNIQYF. The part of the CDR3 DNA that was read is TGTGCCAGCAGTTTAGGAGGGGCCAAAAACATT.

With regard to this clone: With the read ending 3 residues before the CDR3 end, the germline J gene is used to fill in that end. The chain couples TRBV28 to TRBJ1-1, with 7 bases fitting TRBD1. Germline CDR1 is MDHEN and CDR2 is SYDVKM. The junction had 7 bases not matched to a gene; V was cut back by 2 bases and J by 1 base. The CDR3 is 16 amino acids. CDR3 DNA, as far as it was read: TGTGCCAGCAGTTTAGTAGGGGGCTTTGGGAACACTGAA. It is translated as CASSLVGGFGNTE. The whole CDR3 reads CASSLVGGFGNTEAFF.

The CDR3 sequence is CASSLSSVVGSGYTF. The CDR3 DNA, read in part, is TGTGCCAGCAGCTTATCGTCGGTGGTGGGTAGCGGC. The chain recombines TRBV7-9 with TRBJ1-2, with no clear D. The read is 3 residues too short to cover the CDR3 end, so that end is filled in from the germline J gene. CDR1 is SEHNR, CDR2 FQNEAQ, per germline (reference sequence). The CDR3 is made up of 15 amino acids.

This CDR3 is CSARDITEAFF. CDR3 DNA, as far as it was read: TGCAGTGCTAGAGATATCACTGAA. The chain links TRBV20-1 to TRBJ1-1; no clear D gene. Sequencing ends 3 residues short of the CDR3 end; the germline J gene provides the rest. This CDR3 contains 11 residues. The V and J ends lost 0 bases and 4 bases respectively, with 3 bases between them. Germline CDR1 is DFQATT and CDR2 is SNEGSKA (reference sequence).

The covered CDR3 bases are TGCGCCAGCAGCATCGGGACAGGACAAGAGACC. Translated: CASSIGTGQET. The whole CDR3 reads CASSIGTGQETQYF. The chain joins TRBV5-1 to TRBJ2-5, with TRBD1 matching 8 bases. Read coverage stops 3 residues before the CDR3 terminus; the germline J gene supplies the remainder. In germline, CDR1 is SGHRS, CDR2 YFSETQ. J lost 2 bases, V lost 4 bases, and 4 bases had no gene match. The length of the CDR3 is 14 residues.

A note on this clone: With the read ending 3 residues before the CDR3 end, the germline J gene is used to fill in that end. The chain uses TRBV30 and TRBJ1-5; 9 nucleotides align to TRBD1. V shed 3 bases, J shed 3 bases, and the junction held 6 bases outside the gene matches. CDR1 and CDR2 from the germline V gene are GTSNPN and SVGIG (reference sequence). The CDR3 has 15 amino acids. CDR3 protein: CAWSSGTGNNQPQHF. Incomplete CDR3 DNA: TGTGCCTGGAGCTCCGGGACAGGGAACAATCAGCCC.

A remark on this clone: The read falls 3 residues short of the CDR3 end, and the missing part is taken from the germline J gene. The chain links TRBV19 to TRBJ2-7, with D possibly being TRBD1 (6 bases). The CDR3 has 12 residues. Germline CDR1 is LNHDA and CDR2 is SQIVND (reference sequence). Trimming shortened V by 3 bases and J by 6 bases, and 9 bases separated the two germline ends. Partial CDR3 DNA: TGTGCCAGTAGTATTCCCAGGGGCGAG. Its translation is CASSIPRGE. The entire CDR3 protein is CASSIPRGEQYF.

As regards this clone: The read terminates 3 residues ahead of where the CDR3 ends, so the germline J gene completes it. This chain links TRBV29-1 with TRBJ1-1; possible D gene TRBD1, 5 bases. V was pared by 7 bases and J by 5 bases, with 14 bases between. Germline V gene sequence: CDR1 SQVTM, CDR2 ANQGSEA. This CDR3 spans 12 amino acids. The CDR3 sequence is CSAEQGGTEAFF. The covered CDR3 bases are TGCAGCGCCGAGCAGGGAGGTACTGAA.

As regards this clone: Coverage ceases 3 residues before the CDR3 finishes, and the germline J gene fills in the end. This chain joins TRBV18 and TRBJ1-1, with D perhaps matching TRBD1 (6 bases). The CDR3 loop spans 15 amino acids. The germline V gene has CDR1 KGHSH and CDR2 LQKENI. Trimming left V 3 bases short and J 6 bases short, with 17 bases between. The covered CDR3 bases are TGTGCCAGCTCACCGCGACGGACAGATGCGGCTGAA. Residues: CASSPRRTDAAE. The whole CDR3 region reads CASSPRRTDAAEAFF.

As concerns this clone: The CDR3 goes on 3 residues after the read ends, and that part is filled in from the germline J gene. This chain uses TRBV14 with TRBJ2-5; tentatively, D is TRBD1 (5 bases). The CDR3 is made up of 15 amino acids. CDR1 and CDR2 from the germline V gene are SGHDN and FVKESK. Trimming left V 0 bases short and J 4 bases short, with 12 bases between. The CDR3 sequence: CASSQDGAGSETQYF. The sequenced part of the CDR3 DNA is TGTGCCAGCAGCCAAGATGGGGCAGGTTCAGAGACC.

A note on this clone: The read halts 3 residues ahead of the CDR3 end, with the missing end drawn from the germline J gene. The genes are TRBV20-1 and TRBJ2-3; TRBD2 aligns across 8 bases. With V trimmed by 4 bases and J by 4 bases, 10 bases remained unmatched. The germline V gene has CDR1 DFQATT and CDR2 SNEGSKA (reference sequence). The CDR3 is 15 residues long. This CDR3 is CSATAGTSYADTQYF. The sequenced part of the CDR3 DNA is TGCAGTGCTACAGCCGGGACTAGTTATGCAGATACG.

Points on this clone: The read ends 3 residues early relative to the CDR3; the germline J gene fills the gap. This chain links TRBV2 with TRBJ1-4, with 12 bases fitting TRBD1. The CDR3 is 16 residues long. Germline CDR1 is SNHLY and CDR2 is FYNNEI. Trimming took 6 bases from V and 8 from J; bases not matched to a gene: 10. The part of the CDR3 DNA that was read is TGTGCCAGCAGGAAAATAGGGACAGGGGGCCGGGAAAAA. Protein product: CASRKIGTGGREK. The whole CDR3 reads CASRKIGTGGREKLFF.

On this clone itself: Read data end 3 residues before the CDR3 end; the end is taken from the germline J gene. This chain uses TRBV20-1 with TRBJ2-5; TRBD2 matches 14 bases. Looked up from germline, CDR1 is DFQATT and CDR2 is SNEGSKA (reference sequence). This CDR3 has 15 amino acids. Germline trimming cut 6 bases from V and 5 bases from J; bases unmatched to any gene: 8. The CDR3 sequence is CSAPTWTSGRETQYF. Partial CDR3 DNA: TGCAGTGCACCGACCTGGACTAGCGGGAGGGAGACC.

A note on this clone: The read gets to within 3 residues of the CDR3 end, and the germline J gene fills in the rest. The chain carries TRBV29-1 and TRBJ1-1; 7 bases map to TRBD1. The trim removed 7 bases at V and 3 bases at J, leaving 2 bases unmatched. Per the germline V gene, CDR1 is SQVTM and CDR2 is ANQGSEA. This CDR3 region has 11 residues. This chain's CDR3 is CSGGQYTEAFF. Partial CDR3 DNA: TGCAGCGGGGGACAGTACACTGAA.

Points on this clone: Read data end 3 residues before the CDR3 end; the end is taken from the germline J gene. The rearrangement links TRBV10-3 to TRBJ1-1, with D perhaps matching TRBD1 (5 bases). Germline loops: CDR1 ENHRY, CDR2 SYGVKD. This CDR3 is built from 15 residues. Trimming removed 6 bases at V and 0 bases at J, with 14 bases between. The covered CDR3 bases are TGTGCCATCAGAAAGGGGATTTACATGAACACTGAA. Translated: CAIRKGIYMNTE. The full CDR3 sequence reads CAIRKGIYMNTEAFF.

A remark on this clone: The CDR3 end falls 3 residues outside the read, so it is completed with the germline J gene. The chain employs TRBV28 and TRBJ2-7; no firm D call. The CDR3 covers 11 residues. Germline CDR1 MDHEN, CDR2 SYDVKM. V was cut by 4 bases and J by 3 bases, with 4 bases left in between. This chain's CDR3 is CASSSGYEQYF. CDR3 DNA (partial): TGTGCCAGCAGTTCAGGCTACGAG.

CDR3 DNA, as far as it was read: TGCAGTGCTAACCCGCCCCAGGGGTGGACTGAA. Translating it yields CSANPPQGWTE. The whole CDR3 reads CSANPPQGWTEAFF. The chain links TRBV20-1 to TRBJ1-1; D perhaps matches TRBD1 (6 bases). With the read ending 3 residues before the CDR3 end, the germline J gene is used to fill in that end. The CDR3 is 14 amino acids. The ends were cut back, 4 bases at V and 5 bases at J, with 17 bases in the middle. Germline-derived CDR1 and CDR2 are DFQATT and SNEGSKA (reference sequence).

As for this clone: The read ends 3 residues early relative to the CDR3; the germline J gene fills the gap. This chain connects TRBV6-4 to TRBJ1-1; no definite D call. Germline V lookup: CDR1 MRHNA, CDR2 SNTAGT. V lost 6 bases to trimming and J lost 3 bases, with 8 bases between them. The CDR3 is made up of 12 amino acids. Partial CDR3 DNA: TGTGCCAGCAGGGGCTTCGACACTGAA. This encodes CASRGFDTE. From start to end, the CDR3 is CASRGFDTEAFF.

To note about this clone: The DNA ends 3 residues before the CDR3 does, and the rest of the CDR3 is filled in from the germline J gene. The chain links TRBV30 to TRBJ2-2, with D perhaps matching TRBD2 (5 bases). V lost 4 bases and J 5 bases, leaving 14 bases between the germline ends. Per germline, CDR1 GTSNPN and CDR2 SVGIG (reference sequence). The CDR3 covers 14 residues. The CDR3: CAWKRVSETGELFF. The sequenced part of the CDR3 DNA is TGTGCCTGGAAGCGAGTTAGCGAAACCGGGGAG. The complete variable domain, with remaining parts taken from reference TRBV30 and TRBJ2-2, reads SQTIHQWPATLVQPVGSPLSLECTVEGTSNPNLYWYRQAAGRGLQLLFYSVGIGQISSEVPQNLSASRPQDRQFILSSKKLLLSDSGFYLCAWKRVSETGELFFGEGSRLTVL.

Remarks on this clone: The read stops 3 residues short of the end of the CDR3; the missing end is completed from the germline J gene. The chain joins TRBV9 to TRBJ2-7, with D perhaps TRBD2 (5 bases). The CDR3 sequence is 15 residues long. The V end lost 0 bases, the J end lost 3 bases, and 13 bases lay between the germline ends. The germline V gene encodes CDR1 SGDLS and CDR2 YYNGEE. CDR3 region: CASSVGQRRGYEQYF. The sequenced CDR3 bases are TGTGCCAGCAGCGTAGGACAACGCCGGGGCTACGAG.

Note on this clone: From the germline J gene comes the end of the CDR3, since the read stops 3 residues before it. The V gene is TRBV20-1, the J gene TRBJ2-1; TRBD2 might be the D (6 bases). The CDR3 totals 13 residues. With 8 bases removed from V and 4 bases from J, the gap between germline ends came to 15 bases. Germline lookup yields CDR1 DFQATT and CDR2 SNEGSKA (reference sequence). CDR3 bases read: TGCAGTTCGACGGGGGTTACGTACAATGAG. This gives the protein CSSTGVTYNE. The whole CDR3 sequence is CSSTGVTYNEQFF.

As for this clone: The read terminates 3 residues ahead of where the CDR3 ends, so the germline J gene completes it. This rearrangement joins TRBV20-1 to TRBJ2-1; 7 bases match TRBD1. The J segment lost 4 bases and the V segment lost 6 bases, leaving 6 bases of the junction unmatched. The CDR3 runs 13 residues. The V gene's germline CDR1 is DFQATT and CDR2 SNEGSKA (reference sequence). This CDR3 is CSAPRGLYNEQFF. CDR3 bases read: TGCAGTGCACCTAGGGGGCTATACAATGAG.

Comment on this clone: The CDR3 end is not reached by the read, which stops 3 residues before it; the germline J gene fills it in. This chain connects TRBV29-1 to TRBJ2-5; D perhaps matches TRBD2 (6 bases). V was cut by 6 bases and J by 5 bases, with 16 bases left in between. The germline V gene has CDR1 SQVTM and CDR2 ANQGSEA. CDR3 length: 13 amino acids. CDR3 bases read: TGCAGCGTCAGGGTCAGGGCGGGGGAGACC. Translation: CSVRVRAGET. The CDR3 in full is CSVRVRAGETQYF.